The 21 T cell receptor beta chains below all came from one sample that was sequenced in a study of T cells in tumors after PD-1 blockade (dated by TCRdb to between 2018 and 2020). Library preparation was by the immunoSEQ multiplex PCR assay. Imported from immuneACCESS, the table was reduced by TCRdb to in-frame sequences with V and J called. These copies leave out some clones; in studies compared against another copy, an unresolved V gene accounts for under half, and the cause of the remainder is not known. Here the sample has around 13,000 clones; 50% to 70% occur a single time. The leading ten clones occupy roughly 28% of the sample. The intended sense of this specimen's time point label: before anti-PD-1 therapy. The material sequenced was tumor tissue, taken before anti-PD-1 treatment. The receptors come from a human donor with cutaneous squamous cell carcinoma.

This clone was recorded once. V usage is TRBV28 and J usage is TRBJ2-2; 7 bases map to TRBD1. The CDR3 spans 13 residues. The ends lost 5 bases at V and 3 bases at J; junction bases unmatched: 0. Germline-derived CDR1 and CDR2 are MDHEN and SYDVKM. For the CDR3, the DNA is TGTGCCAGCAGTCAGGGGGACACCGGGGAGCTGTTTTTT. This codes for CASSQGDTGELFF.

This clone is labeled as medium-sized. The chain recombines TRBV5-1 with TRBJ2-3, with 9 positions matching TRBD1. The CDR3 is 15 residues long. V dropped 4 bases and J dropped 3; count of bases not matched to a gene: 6. CDR1 is SGHRS and CDR2 is YFSETQ in the germline V gene. CDR3 nucleotide sequence: TGCGCCAGCAGCCCCGGGACAGGGTTGACAGATACGCAGTATTTT. Protein: CASSPGTGLTDTQYF. Filled out from reference TRBV5-1 and TRBJ2-3, the complete variable domain reads KAGVTQTPRYLIKTRGQQVTLSCSPISGHRSVSWYQQTPGQGLQFLFEYFSETQRNKGNFPGRFSGRQFSNSRSEMNVSTLELGDSALYLCASSPGTGLTDTQYFGPGTRLTVL.

This chain connects TRBV9 to TRBJ2-3; no definite D call. CDR3 length: 14 residues. Germline V gene sequence: CDR1 SGDLS, CDR2 YYNGEE. V dropped 3 bases and J dropped 0 bases, with 8 bases sitting between them. The CDR3 sequence is CASSARPSTDTQYF. CDR3 DNA: TGTGCCAGCAGCGCCCGTCCTAGCACAGATACGCAGTATTTT.

The rearrangement joins TRBV6-1 to TRBJ2-7, with 7 bases identical to TRBD1. Germline V lookup: CDR1 MNHNS, CDR2 SASEGT. V trimming: 3 bases; J trimming: 2 bases; junction bases outside the gene matches: 10. The CDR3 sequence is 16 residues long. CDR3 coding DNA: TGTGCCAGCAGTGAGGTTTTCGGGACAGCGGCCTACGAGCAGTACTTC. Protein product: CASSEVFGTAAYEQYF.

In DNA, the CDR3 is TGCGCCAGCCCTGGGGCCGAATTCAATCAGCCCCAGCATTTT. This codes for CASPGAEFNQPQHF. The rearrangement links TRBV10-1 to TRBJ1-5; perhaps TRBD1 as D (5 bases). The length of the CDR3 is 14 residues. Germline CDR1 and CDR2: WNHNN and SYGVQD (reference sequence). V dropped 8 bases and J dropped 3 bases, with 14 bases sitting between them.

This clone is medium-sized. The V gene is TRBV6-5, the J gene TRBJ2-5; D may be TRBD1 or TRBD2 (6 bases each). Between the trimmed V and J ends, which lost 6 bases and 4 bases, there was a span of 9 bases. This CDR3 comprises 12 residues. Looked up from germline, CDR1 is MNHEY and CDR2 is SVGAGI. Here the CDR3 reads CASRGGRETQYF. CDR3 in DNA: TGTGCCAGCAGGGGGGGCAGAGAGACCCAGTACTTC.

The chain joins TRBV28 to TRBJ2-7; D gene ambiguous. V lost 8 bases and J lost 0, with 11 bases in between. CDR1 is MDHEN and CDR2 is SYDVKM in the germline V gene. The CDR3 loop spans 13 amino acids. The CDR3 DNA reads as TGTGCCAGCGCCTCGCCGGACTCCTACGAGCAGTACTTC. Protein product: CASASPDSYEQYF. The full variable domain, rest sourced from reference TRBV28 and TRBJ2-7, is DVKVTQSSRYLVKRTGEKVFLECVQDMDHENMFWYRQDPGLGLRLIYFSYDVKMKEKGDIPEGYSVSREKKERFSLILESASTNQTSMYLCASASPDSYEQYFGPGTRLTVT.

This chain connects TRBV5-1 to TRBJ2-2; D ambiguous. The CDR3 is 13 residues long. Germline CDR1 SGHRS, CDR2 YFSETQ. Trimming cost V 0 bases and J 4 bases, with 4 bases left between them. The CDR3 DNA reads as TGCGCCAGCAGCTTGGTTGCCACCGGGGAGCTGTTTTTT. Its translation: CASSLVATGELFF.

Turning to this clone: Compared with germline, one end of the junction differs, possibly owing to a read error. The chain employs TRBV4-3 and TRBJ2-1; no reliable D call. The CDR3 runs to 16 residues. CDR1 and CDR2 (germline): LGHNA, YSLEER. CDR3 residues: CSSSQDQVRAVNEQFF. The CDR3 DNA reads TGCTCCAGCAGCCAAGACCAAGTAAGGGCAGTAAATGAGCAGTTCTTC.

The rearrangement links TRBV10-3 to TRBJ2-7; D is possibly TRBD2 (6 bases). There are 16 residues in the CDR3. Trimming pared 3 bases from V and 0 bases from J, leaving 15 bases between. Germline values: CDR1 ENHRY, CDR2 SYGVKD. The CDR3 coding sequence is TGTGCCATCAGTGACCACCTGGAGGGGCCCTCCTACGAGCAGTACTTC. Protein sequence: CAISDHLEGPSYEQYF.

There are a few counts of this clone. V is TRBV3-1 (or the pseudogene TRBV3-2) and J is TRBJ1-2; D perhaps matches TRBD1 (6 bases). This CDR3 has 19 residues. The V gene's germline CDR1 is LGHDT and CDR2 YNNKEL (reference sequence). Trimming cost V 5 bases and J 4 bases, with 29 bases left between them. The chain's CDR3 is CASSSRSFSGEYGGYGYTF. In DNA, the CDR3 is TGTGCCAGCAGCTCCCGTTCTTTTTCAGGGGAATACGGGGGCTATGGCTACACCTTC.

The table lists this clone with a few counts. As DNA, the CDR3 is TGTGCCAGCACTAGGAGCGGGGGGGCTCTTGAGCAGTTCTTC. It translates to CASTRSGGALEQFF. The genes are TRBV11-3 and TRBJ2-1, with TRBD2 matching 10 bases. With 7 bases clipped from V and 9 bases from J, the junction kept 9 bases outside the gene matches. Germline V gives CDR1 SGHNT, CDR2 YENEEA. This CDR3 is 14 amino acids long.

V usage is TRBV18 and J usage is TRBJ1-6, with 7 nucleotides matching TRBD1. The CDR3 loop spans 14 amino acids. The V segment lost 9 bases and the J segment 6 bases; nucleotides outside the gene matches: 8. The germline CDR1 and CDR2 sequences are KGHSH and LQKENI. The CDR3 loop reads CASSRGGGNSPLHF. As DNA, the CDR3 is TGTGCCAGTTCCAGGGGGGGCGGTAATTCACCCCTCCACTTT. Based on the CDR3 plus reference TRBV18 and TRBJ1-6, the full variable domain is NAGVMQNPRHLVRRRGQEARLRCSPMKGHSHVYWYRQLPEEGLKFMVYLQKENIIDESGMPKERFSAEFPKEGPSILRIQQVVRGDSAAYFCASSRGGGNSPLHFGNGTRLTVT.

V is TRBV13 and J is TRBJ1-2, with 7 bases identical to TRBD1. V gave up 5 bases and J gave up 8 bases; unmatched junction bases: 11. The CDR3 extends over 14 amino acids. Per the germline V gene, CDR1 is PRHDT and CDR2 is FYEKMQ (reference sequence). This CDR3 reads CASSTQTGYQGYTF. CDR3 in DNA: TGTGCCAGCAGCACGCAGACAGGGTATCAAGGCTACACCTTC.

This clone was picked up a small number of times. The CDR3 loop is CAWSVTGALGNTIYF. Here the CDR3 DNA reads TGTGCCTGGAGTGTCACAGGGGCCCTCGGAAACACCATATATTTT. This chain uses TRBV30 with TRBJ1-3; 7 bases match TRBD1. The CDR3 length is 15 residues. Germline V gene lookup returns CDR1 GTSNPN and CDR2 SVGIG (reference sequence). Trimming cost V 0 bases and J 4 bases; bases outside gene matches: 6.

The rearrangement joins TRBV4-2 to TRBJ2-2; D is uncertain. Germline V gene data show CDR1 as LGHNA and CDR2 as YNFKEQ. The CDR3 loop spans 14 amino acids. Trimming removed 1 base from V and 5 bases from J, with 8 bases in between. The CDR3 region has the DNA TGTGCCAGCAGCCAAGGAGTGGAGACCGGGGAGCTGTTTTTT. Translated, it gives CASSQGVETGELFF.

The table lists this clone with a count of one. V and J are TRBV21-1 and TRBJ1-1; the table gives TRBD1 as D, unverified against the DNA. TRBV21-1 is flagged as a pseudogene. The CDR3 is made up of 15 amino acids. CDR3 DNA: TGTGCCAGCAGCACCACGAACAGGGTGAACACTGAAGCTTTCTTT. Residues: CASSTTNRVNTEAFF.

This clone was seen more than once but under ten times. The chain employs TRBV21-1 and TRBJ2-2; the table's D call, TRBD1, was not checked against the DNA. TRBV21-1 is a listed pseudogene. The CDR3 spans 18 residues. The CDR3 DNA sequence: TGTGCCAGCAACACAAATGGGCAGGACAGGGCGAACACCGGGGAGCTGTTTTTT. Translation gives CASNTNGQDRANTGELFF.

By frequency in the sample, this clone is hyperexpanded. CDR3 sequence: CASSSVYNEQFF. CDR3 DNA sequence: TGTGCCAGCAGTTCCGTTTACAATGAGCAGTTCTTC. V is TRBV28 and J is TRBJ2-1; D gene uncertain. Germline V gene lookup returns CDR1 MDHEN and CDR2 SYDVKM. The CDR3 contains 12 residues. Trimming took 4 bases from V and 4 from J, leaving 5 bases between them.

V and J are TRBV6-1 and TRBJ2-7; D possibly uses TRBD1 or TRBD2 (5 bases each). Germline assignment: CDR1 MNHNS and CDR2 SASEGT. There are 14 residues in the CDR3. With 3 bases removed from V and 6 bases from J, the gap between germline ends came to 15 bases. The CDR3 reads CASSDIRGVREQYF. The CDR3 DNA sequence: TGTGCCAGCAGTGATATTAGGGGAGTACGCGAGCAGTACTTC.

On this clone itself: The junction departs from germline at one end; a sequencing error may be responsible. The chain combines TRBV5-4 with TRBJ2-2, with D hard to call. Germline lookup yields CDR1 SGHNT and CDR2 YYREEE (reference sequence). The CDR3 has 13 amino acids. The CDR3 DNA is TGTTCCAGCAGCTTAACGGACACCGGGGAGCTGTTTTTT. It is translated as CSSSLTDTGELFF.